This paragraph reports one T cell receptor beta chain. Its antigen is not known. These data are taken from a study of OX40 agonist ivuxolimab in advanced cancers. General study results and limits: Among the lowest peripheral clonal expansion occurred in 0.1-3.0 mg/kg partial responders.

If patients had autoimmune disease history or systemic immunosuppression, they were excluded. Germline CDR1 is WSHSY and CDR2 is SAAADI. The trim removed 8 bases at V and 2 bases at J, leaving 21 bases unmatched. This CDR3 contains 19 residues. Repertoires were generated with immunoSEQ multiplex PCR, while TCRdb's copy carries only in-frame clones and drops some. The table has tens of thousands of clones, 93% seen once. This clonotype was sampled from an adult with an advanced solid tumor such as melanoma, head and neck, liver or kidney cancer. This rearrangement joins TRBV10-2 to TRBJ2-7, with 10 positions matching TRBD1. Source: CD4+ or CD8+ T cells sorted from blood, taken in a trial of the OX40 agonist ivuxolimab. CDR3 sequence reads: CASRPGTGALAGSPYEQYF. CDR3 nucleotide sequence: TGCGCCAGCCGTCCCGGGACAGGGGCCTTAGCGGGTAGTCCCTACGAGCAGTACTTC.